One sample yielded the 19 T cell receptor beta chains listed below, sequenced in a study of blood T cell repertoires in COVID-19. The assay was immunoSEQ multiplex PCR, and TCRdb's table has in-frame clones only and misses some. The sample consists of 45,000 to 70,000 clones, roughly 87% of them appearing once. Sequenced input: peripheral blood. The source of these receptors is a woman of 80 years or more with COVID-19, enrolled during active disease.

The V call is TRBV7-2, the J call TRBJ2-4; possible D gene TRBD2, 7 bases. Germline V gene lookup returns CDR1 SGHTA and CDR2 FQGNSA. The CDR3 spans 15 residues. Between the trimmed V and J ends, which lost 5 bases and 7 bases, there was a span of 18 bases. CDR3 bases: TGTGCCAGCAGCACTGGTGGGGGGGCCGGGAACATTCAGTACTTC. Amino acids: CASSTGGGAGNIQYF.

This clone was recorded a few times. The rearrangement links TRBV7-6 to TRBJ1-5; D not resolved. Trimming cost V 5 bases and J 3 bases, with 20 bases left between them. The CDR3 is made up of 17 amino acids. Germline V gives CDR1 SGHVS, CDR2 FNYEAQ. The CDR3 sequence is CASSLGPRGRTNQPQHF. For the CDR3, the DNA is TGTGCCAGCAGCCTCGGTCCACGGGGTCGAACCAATCAGCCCCAGCATTTT.

The V and J genes are TRBV5-1 and TRBJ1-3; tentatively, D is TRBD1 (6 bases). The CDR3 contains 14 residues. Germline CDR1 reads SGHRS; CDR2 reads YFSETQ. V gave up 0 bases and J gave up 5 bases, with 9 bases separating them. CDR3 DNA: TGCGCCAGCAGCTTGGCAGGGGAAAGAAACACCATATATTTT. It is translated as CASSLAGERNTIYF.

This clone was seen more than once but under ten times. This rearrangement joins TRBV29-1 to TRBJ2-7; 10 bases match TRBD2. The ends lost 6 bases at V and 6 bases at J; junction bases unmatched: 8. The length of the CDR3 is 13 residues. Germline V gene lookup returns CDR1 SQVTM and CDR2 ANQGSEA. DNA of the CDR3: TGCAGCGTCAACCCTAGCGGGGGACTCGAGCAGTACTTC. Protein product: CSVNPSGGLEQYF.

The rearrangement joins TRBV18 to TRBJ2-2; tentative D call: TRBD1 (6 bases). V lost 2 bases to trimming and J lost 4 bases, with 11 bases between them. Germline V CDR1 and CDR2: KGHSH, LQKENI. The CDR3 covers 15 residues. The CDR3 reads CASSPTGQGTGELFF. CDR3 nucleotide sequence: TGTGCCAGCTCACCAACAGGGCAGGGCACCGGGGAGCTGTTTTTT.

V gene TRBV5-1 combines with J gene TRBJ2-3, with D possibly TRBD1 on 5 matching bases. V lost 0 bases, J lost 0 bases, and 11 bases lay in between. This CDR3 contains 16 residues. CDR1 SGHRS and CDR2 YFSETQ come from the germline V gene. CDR3 DNA: TGCGCCAGCAGCTTGGGGACAACCGCTAGCACAGATACGCAGTATTTT. This encodes CASSLGTTASTDTQYF.

V is TRBV18 and J is TRBJ1-3; D remains unclear. Trimming shortened V by 1 base and J by 3 bases, and 7 bases separated the two germline ends. Germline CDR1 reads KGHSH; CDR2 reads LQKENI. This CDR3 contains 14 residues. This CDR3 reads CASSPLQFGNTIYF. The DNA of the CDR3 is TGTGCCAGCTCACCACTACAGTTTGGAAACACCATATATTTT.

The chain joins TRBV6-5 to TRBJ1-1; 8 bases agree with TRBD1. This CDR3 region has 14 residues. J lost 1 base, V lost 6 bases, and 4 bases had no gene match. Germline CDR1 MNHEY, CDR2 SVGAGI. The CDR3, as DNA: TGTGCCAGCAGCGATACAGGGGGGAACACTGAAGCTTTCTTT. Translated, it gives CASSDTGGNTEAFF.

The count of this clone is one. V and J are TRBV4-1 and TRBJ1-2; TRBD1 aligns across 8 bases. Germline CDR1 reads MGHRA; CDR2 reads YSYEKL. The CDR3 is 13 amino acids. V gave up 5 bases and J gave up 7 bases; unmatched junction bases: 6. CDR3 sequence (DNA): TGCGCCAGCAGCGAACGGACAGGGACTGGCTACACCTTC. It translates to CASSERTGTGYTF.

The DNA of the CDR3 is TGTGCCAGCACTCGGGGGGCCAGCTTTACCGGGGAGCTGTTTTTT. Protein sequence: CASTRGASFTGELFF. The V and J genes are TRBV6-5 and TRBJ2-2; weak D call: TRBD2 (7 bases). V lost 7 bases to trimming and J lost 5 bases, with 17 bases between them. This CDR3 spans 15 amino acids. Germline CDR1 and CDR2: MNHEY and SVGAGI.

The chain carries TRBV5-1 and TRBJ2-3; 8 bases align to TRBD2. The CDR3 covers 16 residues. Looked up from germline, CDR1 is SGHRS and CDR2 is YFSETQ. The J segment lost 2 bases and the V segment lost 5 bases, leaving 10 bases of the junction unmatched. The chain's CDR3 is CASSQVAGIFTDTQYF. The CDR3 DNA reads as TGCGCCAGCAGTCAGGTAGCGGGGATCTTCACAGATACGCAGTATTTT.

The chain joins TRBV30 to TRBJ2-7; D perhaps matches TRBD1 (6 bases). Trimming cost V 3 bases and J 7 bases, with 16 bases left between them. Germline V lookup: CDR1 GTSNPN, CDR2 SVGIG (reference sequence). CDR3 length: 13 amino acids. The CDR3, as DNA: TGTGCCTGGAGCTTCTTACAGGGCGGAGAGCAGTACTTC. Protein product: CAWSFLQGGEQYF.

The chain is built from TRBV7-6 and TRBJ2-1; D is undetermined. The CDR3 is 15 residues long. Trimming took off 5 bases at V and 0 bases at J, with 11 bases between the two ends. Germline assignment: CDR1 SGHVS and CDR2 FNYEAQ. The CDR3 loop reads CASSPWASSYNEQFF. The CDR3 DNA reads as TGTGCCAGCAGCCCATGGGCCAGCTCCTACAATGAGCAGTTCTTC.

The CDR3 DNA is TGTGCCAGCAGCGTAGGAGGGATGGGGGATACGCAGTATTTT. It translates to CASSVGGMGDTQYF. The rearrangement links TRBV9 to TRBJ2-3, with D perhaps matching TRBD2 (5 bases). This CDR3 is 14 amino acids long. Germline V gene lookup returns CDR1 SGDLS and CDR2 YYNGEE. V shed 0 bases and J shed 6 bases, with 11 bases lying between them. The full variable domain, its missing parts supplied by reference TRBV9 and TRBJ2-3, is DSGVTQTPKHLITATGQRVTLRCSPRSGDLSVYWYQQSLDQGLQFLIQYYNGEERAKGNILERFSAQQFPDLHSELNLSSLELGDSALYFCASSVGGMGDTQYFGPGTRLTVL.

The table lists this clone with a count of one. V and J are TRBV7-2 and TRBJ1-2, with 10 bases identical to TRBD1. From germline, CDR1 is SGHTA and CDR2 FQGNSA. The length of the CDR3 is 15 residues. J lost 9 bases, V lost 5 bases, and 12 bases had no gene match. Here the CDR3 reads CASSPGQGMRGSYTF. The CDR3 region has the DNA TGTGCCAGCAGCCCGGGACAGGGGATGAGAGGTAGCTACACCTTC.

The chain carries TRBV5-5 and TRBJ2-7; tentative D call: TRBD1 (5 bases). V lost 4 bases and J 2 bases, leaving 19 bases between the germline ends. Germline CDR1 SGHKS, CDR2 YYEKEE (reference sequence). The CDR3 contains 16 residues. As DNA, the CDR3 is TGTGCCAGCAGCCTATTGCCCACAACAGGACCCTACGAGCAGTACTTC. This sequence encodes CASSLLPTTGPYEQYF.

This chain links TRBV29-1 with TRBJ2-7, with 9 bases aligning to TRBD1. CDR1 SQVTM and CDR2 ANQGSEA come from the germline V gene. This CDR3 contains 14 residues. The ends lost 3 bases at V and 6 bases at J; junction bases unmatched: 9. CDR3 region: CSVDITGGRGEQYF. DNA of the CDR3: TGCAGCGTTGACATAACAGGGGGCAGGGGCGAGCAGTACTTC.

This clone occurred a few times. V and J are TRBV5-1 and TRBJ2-1; weak D call: TRBD2 (6 bases). Germline V CDR1 and CDR2: SGHRS, YFSETQ. V was trimmed by 0 bases and J by 1 base, leaving 11 bases between them. The CDR3 runs to 16 residues. In nucleotides, the CDR3 is TGCGCCAGCAGCTTGGGGGACTCGATATCCTACAATGAGCAGTTCTTC. Translation gives CASSLGDSISYNEQFF. Full variable domain (outside the CDR3, taken from reference TRBV5-1 and TRBJ2-1): KAGVTQTPRYLIKTRGQQVTLSCSPISGHRSVSWYQQTPGQGLQFLFEYFSETQRNKGNFPGRFSGRQFSNSRSEMNVSTLELGDSALYLCASSLGDSISYNEQFFGPGTRLTVL.

J is TRBJ2-7 and V is TRBV6-5; the D is unclear. The V gene's germline CDR1 is MNHEY and CDR2 SVGAGI. V was shortened by 7 bases and J by 3 bases, with 13 bases between the two germline ends. There are 13 residues in the CDR3. CDR3 coding DNA: TGTGCCAGCACTCGGGTCCAAAACTACGAGCAGTACTTC. Protein sequence: CASTRVQNYEQYF.